What follows are 7 T cell receptor beta chains derived from one specimen sequenced in a study of vaccination and CD4 T cells after COVID-19. For these TCRs, the target antigens are not known. This sample's treatment: roughly nine-day PBMC culture with coronavirus spike peptide pools or control peptides (ViraFEST assay). The Oncomine TCR Beta short-read assay sequenced DNA from cultured CD4+ T cells. Each CDR3 protein gets one entry after TCRdb re-called the PCR reads with MiXCR. Counted here are approximately 21,000 distinct CDR3 sequences, around 55% occurring once; the ten biggest clones make up around 9%. The specimen sequenced was CD4+ T cells from blood, cultured in vitro. The receptors were sampled from a human donor who had recovered from COVID-19.

A few counts support this clonotype. The chain joins TRBV27 to TRBJ1-5; D is unclear. Germline V gene sequence: CDR1 MNHEY, CDR2 SMNVEV (reference sequence). V was cut by 5 bases and J by 4 bases, with 15 bases left in between. CDR3 length: 15 residues. For the CDR3, the DNA is TGTGCCAGCAGTGACCGGGCCTTGGGGAATCAGCCCCAGCATTTT. The encoded protein is CASSDRALGNQPQHF.

This clonotype was counted between two and nine times. V is TRBV7-3 and J is TRBJ2-5; 8 bases line up with TRBD2. This CDR3 has 13 amino acids. CDR1 SGHTA and CDR2 FQGTGA come from the germline V gene. With V trimmed by 5 bases and J by 5 bases, 4 bases remained unmatched. CDR3 amino acids: CASSRGGSETQYF. As DNA, the CDR3 is TGTGCCAGCAGCCGGGGGGGGAGCGAGACCCAGTACTTC.

V gene TRBV5-4 combines with J gene TRBJ2-7; 8 bases line up with TRBD1. CDR1 is SGHNT and CDR2 is YYREEE in the germline V gene (reference sequence). Germline trimming cut 3 bases from V and 1 base from J; bases unmatched to any gene: 6. This CDR3 region has 15 residues. The CDR3 loop is CASSSRQGSSYEQYF. The DNA of the CDR3 is TGTGCCAGCAGCTCCCGACAGGGGTCTTCCTACGAGCAGTACTTC.

This clonotype was picked up a small number of times. V and J are TRBV5-4 and TRBJ1-1, with no clear D. The CDR3 has 14 residues. Germline values: CDR1 SGHNT, CDR2 YYREEE (reference sequence). V lost 0 bases to trimming and J lost 0 bases, with 6 bases between them. The CDR3 spells CASSLEGMNTEAFF. For the CDR3, the DNA is TGTGCCAGCAGCTTGGAGGGCATGAACACTGAAGCTTTCTTT.

This clonotype was counted a single time. This sequence joins TRBV7-9 and TRBJ2-3; D gene ambiguous. Germline CDR1 SEHNR, CDR2 FQNEAQ (reference sequence). The CDR3 loop spans 14 amino acids. V dropped 0 bases and J dropped 3 bases, with 7 bases sitting between them. This CDR3 is CASSLAPNTDTQYF. The CDR3 DNA reads TGTGCCAGCAGCTTAGCGCCGAATACAGATACGCAGTATTTT. The variable domain in full, with the rest retrieved from reference TRBV7-9 and TRBJ2-3, is DTGVSQNPRHKITKRGQNVTFRCDPISEHNRLYWYRQTLGQGPEFLTYFQNEAQLEKSRLLSDRFSAERPKGSFSTLEIQRTEQGDSAMYLCASSLAPNTDTQYFGPGTRLTVL.

This clonotype was seen a handful of times. The rearrangement uses TRBV15 and TRBJ2-7; no clear D. The CDR3 is made up of 15 amino acids. CDR1 is LNHNV and CDR2 is YYDKDF in the germline V gene (reference sequence). V lost 0 bases and J lost 3, with 12 bases in between. In DNA, the CDR3 is TGTGCCACCAGCAGAGATCAAGACGGCTTCTACGAGCAGTACTTC. This sequence encodes CATSRDQDGFYEQYF.

Only a few counts were recorded for this clonotype. The rearrangement links TRBV28 to TRBJ2-7; the D is unclear. The CDR3 spans 13 residues. V dropped 7 bases and J dropped 3 bases, with 13 bases sitting between them. Germline V gene sequence: CDR1 MDHEN, CDR2 SYDVKM. Here the CDR3 DNA reads TGTGCCAGCACCTTACCAGGAGTCTACGAGCAGTACTTC. As protein: CASTLPGVYEQYF.